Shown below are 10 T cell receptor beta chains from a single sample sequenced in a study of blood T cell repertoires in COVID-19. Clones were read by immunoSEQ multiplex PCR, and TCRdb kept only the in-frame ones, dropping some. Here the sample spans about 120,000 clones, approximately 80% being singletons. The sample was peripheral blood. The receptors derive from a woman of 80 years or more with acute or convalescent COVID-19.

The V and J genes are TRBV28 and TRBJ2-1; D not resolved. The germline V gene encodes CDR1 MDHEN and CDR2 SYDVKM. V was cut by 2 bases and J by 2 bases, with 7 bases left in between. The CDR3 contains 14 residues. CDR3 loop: CASSLTGPYNEQFF. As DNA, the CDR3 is TGTGCCAGCAGTTTAACTGGGCCCTACAATGAGCAGTTCTTC.

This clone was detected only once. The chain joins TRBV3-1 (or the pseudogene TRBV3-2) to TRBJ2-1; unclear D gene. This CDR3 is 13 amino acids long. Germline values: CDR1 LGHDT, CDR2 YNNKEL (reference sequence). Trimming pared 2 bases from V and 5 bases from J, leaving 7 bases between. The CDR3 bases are TGTGCCAGCAGCCAAAACTTCAACAATGAGCAGTTCTTC. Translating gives CASSQNFNNEQFF.

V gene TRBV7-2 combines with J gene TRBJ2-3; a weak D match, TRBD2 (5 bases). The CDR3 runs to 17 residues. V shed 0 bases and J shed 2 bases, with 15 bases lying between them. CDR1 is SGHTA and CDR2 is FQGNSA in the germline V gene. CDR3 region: CASSLAATRGFTDTQYF. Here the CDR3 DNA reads TGTGCCAGCAGCTTAGCGGCGACCAGAGGGTTCACAGATACGCAGTATTTT. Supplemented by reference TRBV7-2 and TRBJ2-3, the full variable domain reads GAGVSQSPSNKVTEKGKDVELRCDPISGHTALYWYRQSLGQGLEFLIYFQGNSAPDKSGLPSDRFSAERTGGSVSTLTIQRTQQEDSAVYLCASSLAATRGFTDTQYFGPGTRLTVL.

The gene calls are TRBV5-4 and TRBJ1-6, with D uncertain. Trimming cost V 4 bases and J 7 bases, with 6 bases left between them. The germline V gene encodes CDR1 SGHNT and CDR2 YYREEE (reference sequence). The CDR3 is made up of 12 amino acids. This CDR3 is CASSTINSPLHF. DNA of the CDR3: TGTGCCAGCAGCACAATAAATTCACCCCTCCACTTT.

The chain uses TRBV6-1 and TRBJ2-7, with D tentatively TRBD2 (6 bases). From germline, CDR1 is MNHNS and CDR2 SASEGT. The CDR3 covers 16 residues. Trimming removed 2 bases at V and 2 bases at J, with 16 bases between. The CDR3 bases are TGTGCCAGCAGTGAATTTATCGGGGGACCTCCCTACGAGCAGTACTTC. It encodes CASSEFIGGPPYEQYF.

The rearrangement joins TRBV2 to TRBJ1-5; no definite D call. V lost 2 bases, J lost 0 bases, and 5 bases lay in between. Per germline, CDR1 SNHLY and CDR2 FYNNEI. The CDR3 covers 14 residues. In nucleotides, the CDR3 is TGTGCCAGCAGTGAATACTATAGCAATCAGCCCCAGCATTTT. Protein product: CASSEYYSNQPQHF.

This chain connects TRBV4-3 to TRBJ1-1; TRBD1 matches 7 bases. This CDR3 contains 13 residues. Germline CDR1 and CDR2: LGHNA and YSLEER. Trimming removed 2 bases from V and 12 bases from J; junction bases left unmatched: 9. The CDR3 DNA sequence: TGCGCCAGCAGCCAACTGAAGGGGGCTACAACTTTCTTT. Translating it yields CASSQLKGATTFF.

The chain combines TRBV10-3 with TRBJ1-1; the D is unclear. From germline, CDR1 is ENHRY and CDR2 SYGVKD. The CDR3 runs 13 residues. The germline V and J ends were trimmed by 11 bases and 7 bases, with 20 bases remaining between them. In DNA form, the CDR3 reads TGTGCCTCCCAGTATGCAGAACGAAGTGAAGCTTTCTTT. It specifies CASQYAERSEAFF.

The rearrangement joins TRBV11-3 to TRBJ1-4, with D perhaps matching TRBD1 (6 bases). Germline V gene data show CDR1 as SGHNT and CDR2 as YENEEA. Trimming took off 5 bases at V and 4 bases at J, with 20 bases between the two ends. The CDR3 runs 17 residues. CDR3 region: CASSLGGRPEYNEKLFF. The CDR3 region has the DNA TGTGCCAGCAGCCTAGGGGGGAGGCCCGAATATAATGAAAAACTGTTTTTT.

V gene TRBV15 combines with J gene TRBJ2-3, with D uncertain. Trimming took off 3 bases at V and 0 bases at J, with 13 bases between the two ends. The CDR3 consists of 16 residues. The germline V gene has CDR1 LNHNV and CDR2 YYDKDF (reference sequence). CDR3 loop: CATSRRQADSTDTQYF. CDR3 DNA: TGTGCCACCAGCAGGAGGCAAGCAGATAGCACAGATACGCAGTATTTT.